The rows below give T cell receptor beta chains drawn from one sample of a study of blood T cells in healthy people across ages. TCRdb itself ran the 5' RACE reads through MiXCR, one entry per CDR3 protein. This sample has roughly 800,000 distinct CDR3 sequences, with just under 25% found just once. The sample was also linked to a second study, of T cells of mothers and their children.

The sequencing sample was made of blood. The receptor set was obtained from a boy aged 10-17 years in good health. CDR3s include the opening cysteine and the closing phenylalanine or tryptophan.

CASSLSREIYYEQYF,TRBJ2-7,TRBV28
CSGSSSYNEQFF,TRBJ2-1,TRBV29-1
CASWPPDTFNPQHF,TRBJ1-5,TRBV14
CASSHRAASSYEQYF,-,TRBV19
CASSQASAPEANVLTF,TRBJ2-6,TRBV3-1
CASSQARLAYQETQYF,TRBJ2-5,TRBV4-1
CASSLAGWAEGYEQYF,TRBJ2-7,TRBV5-1
CASSLAGGRADEQFF,-,TRBV5-1
CASSQSPGLAETQYF,TRBJ2-5,TRBV14
CASSISGLDNEQFF,-,TRBV12-3/TRBV12-4
CASRLRGEDTGELFF,TRBJ2-2,TRBV5-1
CASSPTLGQGMNIQYF,TRBJ2-4,TRBV7-9
CASSPLGQGQETQYF,TRBJ2-5,TRBV18
CSVIVTNYGYTF,TRBJ1-2,TRBV29-1
CASSSEAGDSYEQYF,TRBJ2-7,TRBV27
CASSSTRLTYEQYF,TRBJ2-7,TRBV7-2
CSVEDNEKGSYEQYF,TRBJ2-7,TRBV29-1
CSVEGGAYEQYF,TRBJ2-7,TRBV29-1
CATSRAGTYYEQYF,TRBJ2-7,TRBV15
CASSFPTNIRGYTF,TRBJ1-2,TRBV7-9
CASSVSGEYGYEQYF,TRBJ2-7,TRBV9
CSVGGRTNEKLFF,TRBJ1-4,TRBV29-1
CASSELGSGSSLDTQYF,TRBJ2-3,TRBV2
CASSLEVGVAGANVLTF,TRBJ2-6,TRBV11-3
CASSERQGDGETQYF,TRBJ2-5,TRBV5-6
CASSRRPAGAYNEQFF,-,TRBV3-1
CASSSLGVGGSGANVLTF,TRBJ2-6,TRBV6-5
CASSLAGINEKLFF,TRBJ1-4,TRBV28
CASARGFRPEAFF,TRBJ1-1,TRBV11-2
CASSQGAILNYGYTF,TRBJ1-2,TRBV3-1
CSAGNYETYNEQFF,TRBJ2-1,TRBV20-1
CASSFGGGGSRETQYF,TRBJ2-5,TRBV12-3/TRBV12-4
CASTDKGYGYTF,TRBJ1-2,TRBV28
CSAETDRDQNIQYF,TRBJ2-4,TRBV20-1
CASRGLGQGAFQPQHF,TRBJ1-5,TRBV28
CASSLAREAFF,TRBJ1-1,TRBV7-9
CSVVEGGADGYTF,TRBJ1-2,TRBV29-1
CSVGTGENQPQHF,TRBJ1-5,TRBV29-1